The 9 T cell receptor beta chains in this list originate from one sample, sequenced in a study of blood T cell repertoires in COVID-19. Generated by immunoSEQ multiplex PCR, the TCRdb table keeps only in-frame clones and is missing some. The data show some 160,000 clones, 78% seen once. Sequenced sample: peripheral blood. Receptor source: a woman of 80 years or more with acute or convalescent COVID-19.

The chain has TRBV7-9 and TRBJ1-1, with 9 bases fitting TRBD1. This CDR3 comprises 14 residues. Germline V CDR1 and CDR2: SEHNR, FQNEAQ (reference sequence). V was pared by 1 base and J by 7 bases, with 4 bases of the junction left unmatched. CDR3 DNA: TGTGCCAGCAGCTTAGGGGACAGGGTGAGTGAAGCTTTCTTT. It is translated as CASSLGDRVSEAFF.

This clone was seen only once. The chain joins TRBV5-1 to TRBJ1-6, with TRBD1 identical over 9 bases. After removal of 1 base from V and 9 bases from J, the junction contained 5 bases not matched to a gene. Germline V lookup: CDR1 SGHRS, CDR2 YFSETQ. CDR3 length: 15 amino acids. Here the CDR3 reads CASSLLADRGSPLHF. DNA of the CDR3: TGCGCCAGCAGCTTGTTGGCGGACAGGGGTTCACCCCTCCACTTT.

This chain joins TRBV28 and TRBJ1-1; 8 bases agree with TRBD1. Per the germline V gene, CDR1 is MDHEN and CDR2 is SYDVKM. The CDR3 consists of 15 residues. V lost 5 bases to trimming and J lost 4 bases; unmatched junction nucleotides: 9. Here the CDR3 reads CASSPPDRAGTEAFF. DNA for the CDR3: TGTGCCAGCAGTCCCCCGGACAGGGCGGGCACTGAAGCTTTCTTT.

The chain couples TRBV29-1 to TRBJ2-3, with 7 bases that match TRBD1. Germline V CDR1 and CDR2: SQVTM, ANQGSEA. Trimming cost V 4 bases and J 2 bases; bases outside gene matches: 6. The CDR3 runs to 14 residues. CDR3 sequence: CSVGAQGTTDTQYF. CDR3 DNA sequence: TGCAGCGTTGGGGCACAGGGGACCACAGATACGCAGTATTTT.

The chain uses TRBV19 and TRBJ1-2; D perhaps matches TRBD1 (6 bases). CDR1 is LNHDA, CDR2 SQIVND, per germline (reference sequence). The CDR3 is 15 residues long. The V end lost 4 bases, the J end lost 7 bases, and 19 bases lay between the germline ends. The CDR3 DNA follows: TGTGCCAGTAGTACTCTTGGAACAGGGAGAGTTGGCTACACCTTC. Translated, it gives CASSTLGTGRVGYTF.

The chain couples TRBV7-6 to TRBJ1-2; a possible D gene is TRBD1 (5 bases). CDR1 and CDR2 from the germline V gene are SGHVS and FNYEAQ. V lost 3 bases, J lost 2 bases, and 10 bases lay in between. This CDR3 has 14 amino acids. The CDR3 region has the DNA TGTGCCAGCAGCTTGGCAGGGTGGAACTATGGCTACACCTTC. Translated, it gives CASSLAGWNYGYTF.

The chain couples TRBV19 to TRBJ2-3; D may be TRBD1 (6 bases). The CDR3 contains 16 residues. Per germline, CDR1 LNHDA and CDR2 SQIVND (reference sequence). V lost 5 bases, J lost 0 bases, and 15 bases lay in between. The CDR3 coding sequence is TGTGCCAGTAGTTCTAAGGGGGAAACTAGCACAGATACGCAGTATTTT. The encoded protein is CASSSKGETSTDTQYF. The full variable domain, with the rest looked up from reference TRBV19 and TRBJ2-3, is DGGITQSPKYLFRKEGQNVTLSCEQNLNHDAMYWYRQDPGQGLRLIYYSQIVNDFQKGDIAEGYSVSREKKESFPLTVTSAQKNPTAFYLCASSSKGETSTDTQYFGPGTRLTVL.

The chain links TRBV6-5 to TRBJ2-7; a possible D gene is TRBD2 (6 bases). The CDR3 spans 14 residues. The germline V and J ends were trimmed by 2 bases and 7 bases, with 15 bases remaining between them. Germline-derived CDR1 and CDR2 are MNHEY and SVGAGI. CDR3 DNA: TGTGCCAGCAGTTACGACCCGGGGAGGCATGAGCAGTACTTC. As protein: CASSYDPGRHEQYF.

About this clone: The germline gene is not matched at one end of the junction; a read error may be the cause. The chain carries TRBV4-1 and TRBJ2-7, with D uncertain. CDR3 size: 14 residues. Germline-derived CDR1 and CDR2 are MGHRA and YSYEKL. CDR3 DNA: TGCGCCAGCAGCCAAGATCCCCCCTCCGACGAGCAGTACTTC. Its translation is CASSQDPPSDEQYF.